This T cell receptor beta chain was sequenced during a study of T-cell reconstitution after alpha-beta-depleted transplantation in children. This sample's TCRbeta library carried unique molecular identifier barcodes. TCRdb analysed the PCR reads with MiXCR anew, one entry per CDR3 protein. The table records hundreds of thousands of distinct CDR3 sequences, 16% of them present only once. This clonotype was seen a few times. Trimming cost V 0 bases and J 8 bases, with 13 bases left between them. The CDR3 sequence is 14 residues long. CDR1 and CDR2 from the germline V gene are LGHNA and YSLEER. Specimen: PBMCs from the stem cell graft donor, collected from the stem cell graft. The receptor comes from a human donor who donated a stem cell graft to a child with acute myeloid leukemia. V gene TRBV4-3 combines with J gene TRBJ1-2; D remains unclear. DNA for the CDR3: TGCGCCAGCAGCCAAGATCCGGGGAGAGGGGGCTACACCTTC. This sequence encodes CASSQDPGRGGYTF.